This is a list of T cell receptor beta chains from one sample in a study of cytotoxic CD8 clonotypes in ibrutinib-treated CLL. Clones were read by immunoSEQ multiplex PCR, and TCRdb kept only the in-frame ones, dropping some. The sample holds over 120,000 clones, around three quarters seen once. Sample: PBMCs, taken after 12 months of ibrutinib treatment. The origin of the receptors is a human donor with chronic lymphocytic leukemia. CDR3s include the opening cysteine and the closing phenylalanine or tryptophan. A D gene is named only where the DNA matches it firmly. Size is stated for part of the rows, as once, few or many counts, or as a class when the clone is expanded.

clone size	J gene	V gene	D gene	CDR3 DNA	CDR3 protein
-	TRBJ1-4	TRBV6-5	-	TGTGCCAGCAGTTCTCGCAGGGCCACAACTAATGAAAAACTGTTTTTT	CASSSRRATTNEKLFF
-	TRBJ2-3	TRBV5-1	TRBD1	TGCGCCAGCGGGACAGTTAGCACAGATACGCAGTATTTT	CASGTVSTDTQYF
-	TRBJ2-7	TRBV7-9	-	TGTGCCAGCAGTGTGAGCCGGGACAAGTTTTCCTACGAGCAGTACTTC	CASSVSRDKFSYEQYF
-	TRBJ2-3	TRBV7-2	-	TGTGCCAGCAGCCGGTCGCTCACAGATACGCAGTATTTT	CASSRSLTDTQYF
-	TRBJ2-7	TRBV30	TRBD1	TGTGCCTGGAACGCACAGGGGGACGAGCAGTACTTC	CAWNAQGDEQYF
-	TRBJ2-7	TRBV30	TRBD2	TGTGCCTGGAGTGAGGGACTAGCGGGGTCCTACGAGCAGTACTTC	CAWSEGLAGSYEQYF
-	TRBJ2-1	TRBV11-2	TRBD1	TGTGCCAGCAGCCCAAACAGGGGGCGAGGGTATGGTGAGCAGTTCTTC	CASSPNRGRGYGEQFF
once	TRBJ1-2	TRBV6-1	-	TGTGCCAGCAGTGACAACAGGGCCCCGGTATGGTATGGCTACACCTTC	CASSDNRAPVWYGYTF
-	TRBJ1-2	TRBV7-2	TRBD1	TGTGCCAGCAGCATAAGACAGGGGGGAGGCTTCTATGGCTACACCTTC	CASSIRQGGGFYGYTF
-	TRBJ2-3	TRBV30	-	TGTGCCTGGAGTGTAACAGGCCCTAGCTACACAGATACGCAGTATTTT	CAWSVTGPSYTDTQYF
-	TRBJ1-1	TRBV27	-	TGTGCCAGCAGTTTACGGGGTCGAGCTTTCTTT	CASSLRGRAFF
-	TRBJ2-6	TRBV5-1	-	TGCGCCAGCAGCTTGTTCCACTCTGGGGCCAACGTCCTGACTTTC	CASSLFHSGANVLTF
-	TRBJ1-2	TRBV6-5	TRBD1	TGTGCCAGCAGTGAATTTAGGACAGGGACCTTC	CASSEFRTGTF
-	TRBJ2-1	TRBV30	-	TGTGCCTGGAAGGGTTATGATGAGCAGTTCTTC	CAWKGYDEQFF
-	TRBJ2-7	TRBV5-4	-	TGTGCCAGCAGCTTGCGCCAGATTAACTACGAGCAGTACTTC	CASSLRQINYEQYF
-	TRBJ2-3	TRBV7-2	-	TGTGCCAGCAGCTGGAAGACAGACACAGATACGCAGTATTTT	CASSWKTDTDTQYF
-	TRBJ2-1	TRBV27	-	TGTGCCAGCAGTCTTCGAGGACAGGGATGGACTAGCACCTACAATGAGCAGTTCTTC	CASSLRGQGWTSTYNEQFF
-	TRBJ1-5	TRBV7-2	-	TGTGCCAGCAGCTCGTATTTCGGCAATCAGCCCCAGCATTTT	CASSSYFGNQPQHF
few	TRBJ1-2	TRBV4-3	-	TGCGCCAGCAGCCAAGGGTTCGCAGGTGCGAACACCTTC	CASSQGFAGANTF
-	TRBJ2-2	TRBV9	-	TGTGCCAGCAGCCCCAGAAGTCTGGGGGGGCGGGTCGGCGGGGAGCTGTTTTTT	CASSPRSLGGRVGGELFF
-	TRBJ2-5	TRBV29-1	TRBD2	TGCAGCGTTAATCCCGGGACTAGCGGGAGTAGGGAGACCCAGTACTTC	CSVNPGTSGSRETQYF
-	TRBJ2-4	TRBV19	-	TGTGCCAGCAAACAGGGACTTCTAGCCAAAAACATTCAGTACTTC	CASKQGLLAKNIQYF
-	TRBJ2-2	TRBV14	TRBD1	TGTGCCAGCAGTCGATTCAAGGGACAGGGGGACACCGGGGAGCTGTTTTTT	CASSRFKGQGDTGELFF
-	TRBJ2-3	TRBV7-9	TRBD2	TGTGCCAGCAGCTTAGGCGGAGCTAGCGGGAGGGTGGATACGCAGTATTTT	CASSLGGASGRVDTQYF
-	TRBJ1-5	TRBV6-5	-	TGTGCCAGCAGTTACCAAAGAAATCAGCCCCAGCATTTT	CASSYQRNQPQHF
-	TRBJ2-1	TRBV30	-	TGTGCCCGGAGCTCCTACAATGAGCAGTTCTTC	CARSSYNEQFF
-	TRBJ1-4	TRBV7-2	-	TGTGCCAGCAGCTTAAACCCGGACTCGGGTTGGGAAAAACTGTTTTTT	CASSLNPDSGWEKLFF
-	TRBJ1-2	TRBV15	TRBD1	TGTGCCACCAGCAAGGACAGGGGTGGCTACACCTTC	CATSKDRGGYTF
-	TRBJ1-2	TRBV5-4	-	TGTGCCAGCAGCTTGGGTCAGGGCAACTATGGCTACACCTTC	CASSLGQGNYGYTF
-	TRBJ2-3	TRBV19	TRBD1	TGTGCCAGTAGTAACCAGGGGGCAGATACGCAGTATTTT	CASSNQGADTQYF
-	TRBJ2-1	TRBV7-3	-	TGTGCCAGCAGCCCGCAGCAGAGCTCCTACAATGAGCAGTTCTTC	CASSPQQSSYNEQFF
-	TRBJ2-1	TRBV4-3	TRBD2	TGCGCCAGCAGCCACGTAGCGGGAGAGAATGAGCAGTTCTTC	CASSHVAGENEQFF
-	TRBJ2-7	TRBV2	TRBD2	TGTGCCAGCAGTATGACTAGCGCCGCCTACGAGCAGTACTTC	CASSMTSAAYEQYF
-	TRBJ2-3	TRBV4-3	TRBD2	TGCGCCAGCAGCCAACTGACTAGCGGTATCACAGATACGCAGTATTTT	CASSQLTSGITDTQYF
-	TRBJ2-3	TRBV5-6	-	TGTGCCAGCAGCTTGTCAGGGGCGCAGTATTTT	CASSLSGAQYF
-	TRBJ2-1	TRBV6-1	TRBD2	TGTGCCAGCATTAGACTAGCGGGAGCGGACAATGAGCAGTTCTTC	CASIRLAGADNEQFF
-	TRBJ1-5	TRBV7-2	-	TGTGCCAGCAGCCGATATAGCAATCAGCCCCAGCATTTT	CASSRYSNQPQHF
-	TRBJ2-5	TRBV7-9	TRBD2	TGTGCCAGCAGCTTAGGGCCGGGACTACAATTAGCCGTTAAAGAGACCCAGTACTTC	CASSLGPGLQLAVKETQYF
few	TRBJ2-1	TRBV27	-	TGTGCCAGCACTAGCTACAATGAGCAGTTCTTC	CASTSYNEQFF
-	TRBJ2-7	TRBV27	TRBD2	TGTGCCAGCAGTCCGATAGCGGGAGGGCCATCCGAGCAGTACTTC	CASSPIAGGPSEQYF
-	TRBJ2-7	TRBV7-8	TRBD2	TGTGCCAGCACGCAGACTAGCGGGAGCTCCTACGAGCAGTACTTC	CASTQTSGSSYEQYF
-	TRBJ1-1	TRBV29-1	-	TGCAGCGTTGACAGGGACACTGAAGCTTTCTTT	CSVDRDTEAFF